Below, 27 T cell receptor beta chains from the same sample are listed, as sequenced in a study of radiation and T cells in renal cell carcinoma. TCRdb keeps only in-frame clones here, not all; method: immunoSEQ multiplex PCR. The data show about 130,000 clones, with about 88% seen just once and around 12% held by the top ten. Noted time point: baseline pretreatment blood. The treatment denotes: 15 Gy SBRT to primary tumor, nephrectomy 4 weeks later. The sample was blood, taken from a patient whose treatment included radiotherapy and nephrectomy. The origin of the receptors is a woman between 50 and 59 years old with renal cell carcinoma.

The rearrangement links TRBV18 to TRBJ1-1, with D possibly being TRBD1 (5 bases). The CDR3 contains 14 residues. The germline CDR1 and CDR2 sequences are KGHSH and LQKENI. Trimming took 0 bases from V and 0 from J, leaving 5 bases between them. CDR3 loop: CASSPPGVNTEAFF. The CDR3 coding sequence is TGTGCCAGCTCACCACCAGGGGTGAACACTGAAGCTTTCTTT.

The CDR3 DNA reads as TGTGCCAGCAGCTTCCCTGCAGGAAACACCATATATTTT. Encoded protein: CASSFPAGNTIYF. The chain uses TRBV7-8 and TRBJ1-3; D unresolved. Trimming removed 3 bases from V and 4 bases from J, with 7 bases in between. The CDR3 spans 13 residues. Germline lookup yields CDR1 SGHVS and CDR2 FQNEAQ.

This chain links TRBV6-6 with TRBJ1-1; D is undetermined. Trimming left V 2 bases short and J 9 bases short, with 13 bases between. The CDR3 covers 13 residues. Germline V gene lookup returns CDR1 MNHNY and CDR2 SVGAGI (reference sequence). CDR3 protein: CASSYDSRRKAFF. As DNA, the CDR3 is TGTGCCAGCAGTTACGATAGCCGGAGAAAAGCTTTCTTT.

This chain connects TRBV9 to TRBJ2-3; 9 nucleotides line up with TRBD2. The CDR3 loop spans 13 amino acids. Germline V gene sequence: CDR1 SGDLS, CDR2 YYNGEE. V dropped 6 bases and J dropped 3; count of bases not matched to a gene: 2. The DNA for the CDR3 is TGTGCCAGCAACAGCGGGGGGACAGATACGCAGTATTTT. Amino acids: CASNSGGTDTQYF. The complete variable domain, with remaining parts taken from reference TRBV9 and TRBJ2-3, reads DSGVTQTPKHLITATGQRVTLRCSPRSGDLSVYWYQQSLDQGLQFLIQYYNGEERAKGNILERFSAQQFPDLHSELNLSSLELGDSALYFCASNSGGTDTQYFGPGTRLTVL.

This chain joins TRBV7-2 and TRBJ1-2; no clear D. The ends were cut back, 2 bases at V and 8 bases at J, with 18 bases in the middle. The CDR3 is 15 residues long. Germline V CDR1 and CDR2: SGHTA, FQGNSA. CDR3 in DNA: TGTGCCAGCAGCTTATCCGGTTCGAGGGCGGGAGGCTACACCTTC. It yields the protein CASSLSGSRAGGYTF.

The chain uses TRBV7-9 and TRBJ2-5; TRBD2 might be the D (5 bases). This CDR3 is built from 13 residues. Per the germline V gene, CDR1 is SEHNR and CDR2 is FQNEAQ (reference sequence). Trimming pared 9 bases from V and 4 bases from J, leaving 15 bases between. CDR3 sequence reads: CASGLMTGETQYF. The CDR3 nucleotides are TGTGCCAGTGGACTCATGACGGGAGAGACCCAGTACTTC.

The V call is TRBV27, the J call TRBJ1-6; TRBD1 agrees at 10 bases. The V and J ends lost 2 bases and 7 bases, in that order; junction bases with no gene match: 8. Germline values: CDR1 MNHEY, CDR2 SMNVEV (reference sequence). The CDR3 sequence is 17 residues long. Here the CDR3 DNA reads TGTGCCAGCAGTTTAACAGCGACAGGGGGCTACAATTCACCCCTCCACTTT. Its translation: CASSLTATGGYNSPLHF.

The chain has TRBV6-5 and TRBJ1-1, with 7 bases matching TRBD1. Trimming removed 2 bases from V and 4 bases from J; junction bases left unmatched: 4. The CDR3 has 14 residues. Germline V gene sequence: CDR1 MNHEY, CDR2 SVGAGI. CDR3 sequence reads: CASSYKTGFTEAFF. CDR3 coding DNA: TGTGCCAGCAGTTACAAGACAGGGTTCACTGAAGCTTTCTTT.

The chain links TRBV5-4 to TRBJ2-1; perhaps TRBD1 as D (6 bases). Germline-derived CDR1 and CDR2 are SGHNT and YYREEE (reference sequence). The ends were cut back, 3 bases at V and 0 bases at J, with 16 bases in the middle. The CDR3 extends over 17 amino acids. The CDR3 region is CASSSRDNIASYNEQFF. CDR3 nucleotides: TGTGCCAGCAGCTCCCGGGACAATATTGCCTCCTACAATGAGCAGTTCTTC.

The chain joins TRBV15 to TRBJ2-3; possibly TRBD1 or TRBD2 for D (5 bases each). Looked up from germline, CDR1 is LNHNV and CDR2 is YYDKDF (reference sequence). The CDR3 loop spans 15 amino acids. Trimming removed 4 bases at V and 5 bases at J, with 16 bases between. CDR3 sequence (DNA): TGTGCCACCAGCATTGCATGGCCGAGGGGAGATACGCAGTATTTT. Residues: CATSIAWPRGDTQYF. Complete variable domain (other parts from reference TRBV15 and TRBJ2-3): DAMVIQNPRYQVTQFGKPVTLSCSQTLNHNVMYWYQQKSSQAPKLLFHYYDKDFNNEADTPDNFQSRRPNTSFCFLDIRSPGLGDTAMYLCATSIAWPRGDTQYFGPGTRLTVL.

The gene calls are TRBV6-5 and TRBJ1-2; no clear D. This CDR3 is built from 16 residues. With 0 bases removed from V and 0 bases from J, the gap between germline ends came to 11 bases. CDR1 and CDR2 (germline): MNHEY, SVGAGI. CDR3 bases: TGTGCCAGCAGTTACTCGTCCAGAACCTCTAACTATGGCTACACCTTC. This codes for CASSYSSRTSNYGYTF.

J is TRBJ2-6 and V is TRBV6-5; a weak D match, TRBD2 (5 bases). The CDR3 runs 15 residues. Germline CDR1 MNHEY, CDR2 SVGAGI. V was pared by 8 bases and J by 2 bases, with 13 bases between. The CDR3 DNA reads as TGTGCCAGCGGATTTCGGAGGACTGGGGCCAACGTCCTGACTTTC. Its protein is CASGFRRTGANVLTF.

J is TRBJ2-7 and V is TRBV29-1, with 8 positions matching TRBD1. CDR1 is SQVTM, CDR2 ANQGSEA, per germline. V dropped 7 bases and J dropped 8; count of bases not matched to a gene: 19. The CDR3 loop spans 15 amino acids. In DNA, the CDR3 is TGCAGCGCTGGCCTGCGAGGACAGGGAGTCTATCAGCAGTACTTC. Protein product: CSAGLRGQGVYQQYF.

The CDR3 DNA sequence: TGCGCCAGCAGCAGAGACTTGACAGGGGCTCCAACTAATGAAAAACTGTTTTTT. Amino acid sequence: CASSRDLTGAPTNEKLFF. This chain joins TRBV5-1 and TRBJ1-4; the match to TRBD1 covers 8 bases. The V segment lost 4 bases and the J segment 0 bases; nucleotides outside the gene matches: 11. CDR1 SGHRS and CDR2 YFSETQ come from the germline V gene. The CDR3 spans 18 residues.

The J gene is TRBJ1-2, the V gene TRBV7-2; D unclear. The CDR3 sequence is 11 residues long. Trimming took off 5 bases at V and 5 bases at J, with 6 bases between the two ends. Per the germline V gene, CDR1 is SGHTA and CDR2 is FQGNSA. This chain's CDR3 is CASSGRYGYTF. The CDR3 DNA reads as TGTGCCAGCAGCGGACGGTATGGCTACACCTTC. The whole variable domain, remainder taken from reference TRBV7-2 and TRBJ1-2, is GAGVSQSPSNKVTEKGKDVELRCDPISGHTALYWYRQSLGQGLEFLIYFQGNSAPDKSGLPSDRFSAERTGGSVSTLTIQRTQQEDSAVYLCASSGRYGYTFGSGTRLTVV.

The V gene is TRBV2, the J gene TRBJ2-2; D assignment may be TRBD1 or TRBD2 (5 bases each). V lost 4 bases and J lost 4, with 7 bases in between. The germline CDR1 and CDR2 sequences are SNHLY and FYNNEI. The CDR3 loop spans 13 amino acids. The CDR3 sequence is CASSGGSTGELFF. As DNA, the CDR3 is TGTGCCAGCAGTGGGGGGTCCACCGGGGAGCTGTTTTTT.

J is TRBJ2-6 and V is TRBV15; a weak D match, TRBD1 (5 bases). Germline lookup yields CDR1 LNHNV and CDR2 YYDKDF (reference sequence). The CDR3 runs 15 residues. The V and J ends lost 4 bases and 0 bases respectively, with 7 bases between them. The CDR3 sequence: CATSTDSSGANVLTF. The CDR3 region has the DNA TGTGCCACCAGCACCGACAGCTCTGGGGCCAACGTCCTGACTTTC. The full variable domain, in which reference TRBV15 and TRBJ2-6 provide the parts outside the CDR3, is DAMVIQNPRYQVTQFGKPVTLSCSQTLNHNVMYWYQQKSSQAPKLLFHYYDKDFNNEADTPDNFQSRRPNTSFCFLDIRSPGLGDTAMYLCATSTDSSGANVLTFGAGSRLTVL.

The genes are TRBV7-2 and TRBJ2-2; 11 bases are a match to TRBD2. This CDR3 is built from 15 residues. V lost 7 bases and J lost 7; bases outside the gene matches: 8. Germline CDR1 and CDR2: SGHTA and FQGNSA. CDR3 coding DNA: TGTGCCAGCACTACGACTAGCGGGGTTGGCGGGGAGCTGTTTTTT. Its translation: CASTTTSGVGGELFF. Full variable domain (outside the CDR3, taken from reference TRBV7-2 and TRBJ2-2): GAGVSQSPSNKVTEKGKDVELRCDPISGHTALYWYRQSLGQGLEFLIYFQGNSAPDKSGLPSDRFSAERTGGSVSTLTIQRTQQEDSAVYLCASTTTSGVGGELFFGEGSRLTVL.

The chain has TRBV4-1 and TRBJ2-5; D may correspond to TRBD1 or TRBD2 (6 bases each). The V gene's germline CDR1 is MGHRA and CDR2 YSYEKL. Between the trimmed V and J ends, which lost 2 bases and 5 bases, there was a span of 21 bases. This CDR3 region has 17 residues. The CDR3 region is CASSQTPGAGPTETQYF. In nucleotides, the CDR3 is TGCGCCAGCAGCCAAACCCCGGGGGCAGGGCCGACCGAGACCCAGTACTTC.

The genes are TRBV7-3 and TRBJ2-5, with TRBD1 as a possible D gene (6 bases). This CDR3 spans 15 amino acids. Germline CDR1 is SGHTA and CDR2 is FQGTGA. With 3 bases removed from V and 1 base from J, the gap between germline ends came to 12 bases. In DNA, the CDR3 is TGTGCCAGCAGCTTTTCAGGACAGCTCCAAGAGACCCAGTACTTC. Protein product: CASSFSGQLQETQYF.

This clone has only one observation. The DNA for the CDR3 is TGTGCCACCAGCCCGGGACTAGCGGGGGGCTCCTTTACGCAGTATTTT. The encoded protein is CATSPGLAGGSFTQYF. This sequence joins TRBV15 and TRBJ2-3, with 15 positions matching TRBD2. CDR3 length: 16 residues. The V and J ends lost 5 bases and 8 bases, in that order; junction bases with no gene match: 8. Germline values: CDR1 LNHNV, CDR2 YYDKDF (reference sequence).

J is TRBJ2-6 and V is TRBV15; D not resolved. Per the germline V gene, CDR1 is LNHNV and CDR2 is YYDKDF (reference sequence). The CDR3 spans 15 residues. V lost 1 base and J 4 bases, leaving 8 bases between the germline ends. The CDR3 protein is CATSRAVSGANVLTF. DNA for the CDR3: TGTGCCACCAGCAGAGCAGTGTCCGGGGCCAACGTCCTGACTTTC.

CDR3 DNA: TGCAGCGTTGAACAGGGGGCGCTTGGCTACACCTTC. Its protein is CSVEQGALGYTF. The chain combines TRBV29-1 with TRBJ1-2; 8 bases align to TRBD1. The V gene's germline CDR1 is SQVTM and CDR2 ANQGSEA. The CDR3 is 12 residues long. Trimming took 2 bases from V and 7 from J; bases not matched to a gene: 3.

The CDR3 region has the DNA TGTGCCAGCAGCCCTTTTGGTAGCGGGAAGTACGAGCAGTACTTC. The encoded protein is CASSPFGSGKYEQYF. This sequence joins TRBV7-6 and TRBJ2-7, with 8 bases that match TRBD2. The trim removed 5 bases at V and 4 bases at J, leaving 10 bases unmatched. This CDR3 contains 15 residues. The V gene's germline CDR1 is SGHVS and CDR2 FNYEAQ.

CDR3 bases: TGTGCCAGCAGTTACGAGCCCGGGGGGGCGGTTGATGAGCAGTTCTTC. Translation: CASSYEPGGAVDEQFF. The chain recombines TRBV6-5 with TRBJ2-1; 8 bases fit TRBD2. This CDR3 spans 16 amino acids. The ends lost 2 bases at V and 8 bases at J; junction bases unmatched: 11. CDR1 is MNHEY, CDR2 SVGAGI, per germline.

The table lists this clone with a few counts. This chain links TRBV20-1 with TRBJ1-1; D not certain. This CDR3 is 11 amino acids long. Trimming took off 1 base at V and 8 bases at J, with 8 bases between the two ends. Germline CDR1 DFQATT, CDR2 SNEGSKA (reference sequence). DNA for the CDR3: TGCAGTGCTAGAGTCCATACCGAAGCTTTCTTT. This codes for CSARVHTEAFF.

The CDR3 sequence: CASSRQGLTEAFF. In DNA form, the CDR3 reads TGTGCCAGCAGCCGCCAGGGCCTGACTGAAGCTTTCTTT. The V gene is TRBV4-2, the J gene TRBJ1-1, with D perhaps TRBD1 (5 bases). CDR1 LGHNA and CDR2 YNFKEQ come from the germline V gene. Trimming took off 4 bases at V and 5 bases at J, with 11 bases between the two ends. The CDR3 loop spans 13 amino acids.